Described below is a single T cell receptor (beta chain) sequence and its context. This sample is drawn from a study of blood T cell repertoires in COVID-19. Study background: Samples of COVID-19 (acute and convalescent) were obtained from the United States, Italy and Spain.

Participant age was about 18 to 89 years, and participants resided in roughly 25 US areas. Researchers sorted participants into cohorts using their self-reported clinical history. Trimming left V 1 base short and J 8 bases short, with 10 bases between. The CDR3 has 13 residues. CDR1 is SGHTA and CDR2 is FQGNSA in the germline V gene. Per the original data handling: Reference gene primer amplification gave estimated nucleated cell counts. The table came from immunoSEQ multiplex PCR; TCRdb's copy has only in-frame clones and leaves some out. The D gene and trimming were derived from the DNA, and the V and J assignments and clone size from that table. The table shows approximately 250,000 clones, with approximately 90% occurring only once.

The rearrangement links TRBV7-2 to TRBJ2-3; D is uncertain. Sequencing was carried out using PBMCs or T cells enriched from blood (not recorded which). The sequence came from a woman aged 30 to 39 with acute COVID-19. The CDR3 bases are TGTGCCAGCAGCTTAGATGCGCCTGGTACGCAGTATTTT. Translated, it gives CASSLDAPGTQYF.